A selection of T cell receptor beta chains follows, all from one sample in a study of PD-1 blockade in classical Hodgkin lymphoma. Measured with immunoSEQ multiplex PCR; TCRdb has only the in-frame clones, and not every one. The sample yields nearly 25,000 clones, about 86% seen once. This material consisted of peripheral blood mononuclear cells (PBMCs), taken before the second cycle of nivolumab. These receptors all come from a human donor with classical Hodgkin lymphoma. CDR3s include the opening cysteine and the closing phenylalanine or tryptophan. A D gene is named only where the DNA matches it firmly. The size entry is marked missing in some rows and otherwise reads once, few, many or a size class.

size	V	J	D	CDR3	DNA
once	TRBV5-1	TRBJ1-2	NA	CASSREGKGYTF	TGCGCCAGCAGCCGAGAGGGAAAGGGCTACACCTTC
NA	TRBV28	TRBJ2-7	NA	CASSLGLLTYEQYF	TGTGCCAGCAGTTTAGGACTACTGACCTACGAGCAGTACTTC
NA	TRBV27	TRBJ2-7	TRBD1	CASSPSGTGSYEQYF	TGTGCCAGCAGCCCCTCCGGGACAGGCTCCTACGAGCAGTACTTC
once	TRBV6-1	TRBJ1-4	NA	CASSEGGANEKLFF	TGTGCCAGCAGTGAAGGGGGGGCGAATGAAAAACTGTTTTTT
once	TRBV2	TRBJ2-7	NA	CASSGLAVEQYF	TGTGCCAGCAGTGGTCTCGCGGTCGAGCAGTACTTC
NA	TRBV5-1	TRBJ2-2	TRBD1	CASSPDRPNTGELFF	TGCGCCAGCAGCCCGGACAGGCCGAACACCGGGGAGCTGTTTTTT
NA	TRBV5-8	TRBJ1-5	NA	CASSLGEQGNQPQHF	TGTGCCAGCAGCTTGGGGGAACAGGGCAATCAGCCCCAGCATTTT
once	TRBV30	TRBJ1-4	NA	CAWSLAGANARNEKLFF	TGTGCCTGGAGTTTGGCAGGGGCGAATGCCCGTAATGAAAAACTGTTTTTT
NA	TRBV29-1	TRBJ2-1	NA	CSVKRSVNEQFF	TGCAGCGTAAAAAGGTCGGTCAATGAGCAGTTCTTC
NA	TRBV28	TRBJ2-5	NA	CASSLSRETQYF	TGTGCCAGCAGTTTATCACGAGAGACCCAGTACTTC
once	TRBV25-1	TRBJ1-4	NA	CASSDLGPHEKLFF	TGTGCCAGCAGTGATCTGGGCCCCCATGAAAAACTGTTTTTT
NA	TRBV4-1	TRBJ1-1	NA	CASSRTTGENTEAFF	TGCGCCAGCAGCCGCACTACAGGAGAGAACACTGAAGCTTTCTTT
once	TRBV2	TRBJ2-1	NA	CASRVGGDYNEQFF	TGTGCCAGCAGGGTAGGGGGGGACTACAATGAGCAGTTCTTC
NA	TRBV7-3	TRBJ2-7	NA	CASSLMRDYEQYF	TGTGCCAGCAGCTTAATGCGGGACTACGAGCAGTACTTC
once	TRBV30	TRBJ2-7	NA	CAWSVGGIYEQYF	TGTGCCTGGAGTGTCGGGGGAATCTACGAGCAGTACTTC
NA	TRBV5-1	TRBJ1-1	NA	CASRLMGADTEAFF	TGCGCCAGCAGGCTAATGGGGGCGGACACTGAAGCTTTCTTT
NA	TRBV6-5	TRBJ1-4	NA	CASSYTGGLNEKLFF	TGTGCCAGCAGTTACACGGGGGGACTTAATGAAAAACTGTTTTTT
NA	TRBV23-1	TRBJ1-2	NA	CASSQSVGNYGYTF	TGCGCCAGCAGTCAATCGGTGGGAAACTATGGCTACACCTTC
NA	TRBV10-3	TRBJ1-3	NA	CAISGDKTANGNTIYF	TGTGCCATTTCGGGAGACAAGACAGCTAATGGAAACACCATATATTTT
few	TRBV7-9	TRBJ2-6	NA	CASSSGSSGANVLTF	TGTGCCAGCAGCTCCGGGAGCTCTGGGGCCAACGTCCTGACTTTC
NA	TRBV11-3	TRBJ2-5	NA	CASSLVSSPVETQYF	TGTGCCAGCAGCTTAGTTTCTAGCCCGGTGGAGACCCAGTACTTC
NA	TRBV6-5	TRBJ1-1	NA	CASSGGTLFDTEAFF	TGTGCCAGCAGTGGGGGGACTCTCTTCGACACTGAAGCTTTCTTT
NA	TRBV5-1	TRBJ1-4	TRBD1	CASSTDRVPNEKLFF	TGCGCCAGCAGCACCGACAGGGTACCTAATGAAAAACTGTTTTTT
NA	TRBV28	TRBJ1-1	NA	CASSLFGSGVSTEAFF	TGTGCCAGCAGTTTATTCGGGTCGGGGGTAAGCACTGAAGCTTTCTTT
once	TRBV2	TRBJ2-2	TRBD2	CASSETSGGIAGELFF	TGTGCCAGCAGTGAAACTAGCGGGGGGATCGCCGGGGAGCTGTTTTTT
once	TRBV6-5	TRBJ2-3	NA	CASSRARTDTQYF	TGTGCCAGCTCGCGGGCTCGAACAGATACGCAGTATTTT
NA	TRBV5-1	TRBJ1-1	NA	CASSGVLNTEAFF	TGCGCCAGCAGCGGAGTGTTGAACACTGAAGCTTTCTTT
NA	TRBV11-3	TRBJ1-1	NA	CASSLAGENTEAFF	TGTGCCAGCAGCTTAGCAGGGGAGAACACTGAAGCTTTCTTT
NA	TRBV7-6	TRBJ2-5	NA	CASSMGRQETQYF	TGTGCCAGCAGTATGGGGAGGCAAGAGACCCAGTACTTC
NA	TRBV6-1	TRBJ2-1	NA	CASSVGYEQFF	TGTGCCAGCAGTGTTGGCTATGAGCAGTTCTTC
medium-sized	TRBV29-1	TRBJ1-2	NA	CSVPGTPGGYTF	TGCAGCGTCCCCGGGACACCCGGAGGCTACACCTTC
NA	TRBV28	TRBJ2-7	NA	CASTPTFGEQYF	TGTGCCAGCACACCTACCTTCGGCGAGCAGTACTTC